Given below is one T cell receptor (beta chain) in context. CDR1 SGHTA and CDR2 FQGNSA come from the germline V gene. Trimming took 1 base from V and 0 from J; bases not matched to a gene: 1. The CDR3 spans 16 residues. The sample belongs to a study of shared T cell receptors in the human thymus. Sequenced by immunoSEQ multiplex PCR; TCRdb stores in-frame clones only, minus some. The sample includes some 760,000 clones, approximately 85% of them seen just once. Another study also made use of these data, one on human thymus T cells. That source reports: There appeared to be biased usage of V and J genes in thymic and blood repertoires. Related research described strongly overlapping thymic repertoires in unrelated people.

The sequenced sample consisted of thymocytes. The TCR comes from a girl under three years old with a congenital heart defect. This chain connects TRBV7-2 to TRBJ1-3, with TRBD1 matching 9 bases. The CDR3 DNA sequence: TGTGCCAGCAGCTTAGACAGGGGGCTCTCTGGAAACACCATATATTTT. This encodes CASSLDRGLSGNTIYF.